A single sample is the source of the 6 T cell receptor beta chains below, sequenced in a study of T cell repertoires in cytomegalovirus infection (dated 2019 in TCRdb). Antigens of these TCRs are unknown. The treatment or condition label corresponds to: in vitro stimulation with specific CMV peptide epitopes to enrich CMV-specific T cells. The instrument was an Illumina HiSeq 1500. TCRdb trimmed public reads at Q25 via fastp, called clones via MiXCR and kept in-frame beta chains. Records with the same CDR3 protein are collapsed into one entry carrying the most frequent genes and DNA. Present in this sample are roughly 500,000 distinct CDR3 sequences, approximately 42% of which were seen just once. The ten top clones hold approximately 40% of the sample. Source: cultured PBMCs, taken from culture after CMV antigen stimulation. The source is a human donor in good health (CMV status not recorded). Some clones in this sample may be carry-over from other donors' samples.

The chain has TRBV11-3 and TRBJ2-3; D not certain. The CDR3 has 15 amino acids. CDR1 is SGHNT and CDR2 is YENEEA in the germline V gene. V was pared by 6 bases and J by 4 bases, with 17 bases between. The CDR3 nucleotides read TGTGCCAGCAGTCCTGCCGCAGCAAGCGCAGATACGCAGTATTTT. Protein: CASSPAAASADTQYF. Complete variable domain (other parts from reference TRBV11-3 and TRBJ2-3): EAGVVQSPRYKIIEKKQPVAFWCNPISGHNTLYWYLQNLGQGPELLIRYENEEAVDDSQLPKDRFSAERLKGVDSTLKIQPAELGDSAVYLCASSPAAASADTQYFGPGTRLTVL.

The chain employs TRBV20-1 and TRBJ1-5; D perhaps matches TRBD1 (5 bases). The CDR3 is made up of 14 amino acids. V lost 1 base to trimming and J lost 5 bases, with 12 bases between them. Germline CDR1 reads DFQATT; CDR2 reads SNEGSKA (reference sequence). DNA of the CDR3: TGCAGTGCTAGAGCAGGGACCTGGGATCAGCCCCAGCATTTT. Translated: CSARAGTWDQPQHF.

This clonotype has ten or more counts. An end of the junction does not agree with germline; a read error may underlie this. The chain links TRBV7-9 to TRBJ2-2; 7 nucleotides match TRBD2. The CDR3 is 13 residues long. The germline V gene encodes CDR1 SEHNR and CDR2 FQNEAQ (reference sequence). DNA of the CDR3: TGTGCCAGCAGTTTAGCGGGCACCGGGGAGCTGTTTTTT. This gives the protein CASSLAGTGELFF.

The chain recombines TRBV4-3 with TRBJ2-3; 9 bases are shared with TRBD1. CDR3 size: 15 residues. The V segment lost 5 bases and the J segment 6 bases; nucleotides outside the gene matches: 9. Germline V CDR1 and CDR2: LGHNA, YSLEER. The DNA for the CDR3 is TGCGCCAGCAGCTCTCGACAGGGGGGGTGGGATACGCAGTATTTT. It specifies CASSSRQGGWDTQYF.

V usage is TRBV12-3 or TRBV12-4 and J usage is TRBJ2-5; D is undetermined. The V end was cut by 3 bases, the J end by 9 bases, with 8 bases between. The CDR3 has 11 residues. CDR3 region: CASSFGMAQYF. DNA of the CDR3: TGTGCCAGCAGTTTTGGGATGGCCCAGTACTTC.

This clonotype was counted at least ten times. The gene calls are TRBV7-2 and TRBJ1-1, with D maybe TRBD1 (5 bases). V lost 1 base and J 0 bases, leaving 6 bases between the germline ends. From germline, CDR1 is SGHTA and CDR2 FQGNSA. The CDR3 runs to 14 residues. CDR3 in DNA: TGTGCCAGCAGCTTAGGGGGGATGAACACTGAAGCTTTCTTT. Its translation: CASSLGGMNTEAFF.